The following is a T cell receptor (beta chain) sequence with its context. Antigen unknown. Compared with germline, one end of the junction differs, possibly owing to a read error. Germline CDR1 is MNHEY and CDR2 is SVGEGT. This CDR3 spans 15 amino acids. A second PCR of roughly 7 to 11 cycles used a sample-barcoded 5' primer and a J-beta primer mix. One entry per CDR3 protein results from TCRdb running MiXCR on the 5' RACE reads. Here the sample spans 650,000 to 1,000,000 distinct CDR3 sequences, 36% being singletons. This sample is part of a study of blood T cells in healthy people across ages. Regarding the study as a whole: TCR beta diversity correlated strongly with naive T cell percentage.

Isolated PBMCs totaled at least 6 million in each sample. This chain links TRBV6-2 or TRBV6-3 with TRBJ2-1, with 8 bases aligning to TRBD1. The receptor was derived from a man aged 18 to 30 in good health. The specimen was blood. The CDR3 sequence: CARSYRTGNYNEQFF. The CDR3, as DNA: TGTGCCCGCAGTTACCGGACAGGGAACTACAATGAGCAGTTCTTC.